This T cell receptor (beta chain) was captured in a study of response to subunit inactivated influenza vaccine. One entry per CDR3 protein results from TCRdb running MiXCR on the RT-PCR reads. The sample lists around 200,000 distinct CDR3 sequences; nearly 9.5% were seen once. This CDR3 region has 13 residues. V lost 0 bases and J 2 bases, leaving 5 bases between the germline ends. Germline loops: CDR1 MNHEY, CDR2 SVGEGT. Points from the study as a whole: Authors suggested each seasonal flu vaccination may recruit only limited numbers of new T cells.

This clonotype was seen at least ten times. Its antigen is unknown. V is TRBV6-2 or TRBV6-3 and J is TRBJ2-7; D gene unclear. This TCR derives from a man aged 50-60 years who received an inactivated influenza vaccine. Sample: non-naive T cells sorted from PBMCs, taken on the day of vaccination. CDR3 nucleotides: TGTGCCAGCAGTTACTCCCGGGCCTACGAGCAGTACTTC. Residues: CASSYSRAYEQYF.